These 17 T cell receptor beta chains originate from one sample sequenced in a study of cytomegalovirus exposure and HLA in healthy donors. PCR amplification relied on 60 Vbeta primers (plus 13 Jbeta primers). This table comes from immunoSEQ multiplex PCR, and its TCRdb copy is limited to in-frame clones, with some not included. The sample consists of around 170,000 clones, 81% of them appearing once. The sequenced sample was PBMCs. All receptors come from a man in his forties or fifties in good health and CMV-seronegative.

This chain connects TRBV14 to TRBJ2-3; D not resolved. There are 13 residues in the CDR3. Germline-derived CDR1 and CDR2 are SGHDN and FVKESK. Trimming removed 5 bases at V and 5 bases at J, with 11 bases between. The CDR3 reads CASSSRLGDTQYF. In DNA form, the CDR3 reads TGTGCCAGCAGCTCCAGACTGGGAGATACGCAGTATTTT.

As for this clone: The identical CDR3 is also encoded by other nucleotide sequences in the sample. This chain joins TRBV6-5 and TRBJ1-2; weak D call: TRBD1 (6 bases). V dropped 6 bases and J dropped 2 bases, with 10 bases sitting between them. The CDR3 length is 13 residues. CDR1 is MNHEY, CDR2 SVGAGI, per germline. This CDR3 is CASSPTGNYGYTF. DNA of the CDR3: TGTGCCAGCAGCCCCACAGGGAACTATGGCTACACCTTC.

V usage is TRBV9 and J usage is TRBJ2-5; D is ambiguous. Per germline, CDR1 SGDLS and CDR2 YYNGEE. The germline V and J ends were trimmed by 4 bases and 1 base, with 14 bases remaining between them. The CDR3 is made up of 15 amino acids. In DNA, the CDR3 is TGTGCCAGCAGCCCCCGAGCCGCCCTCCAAGAGACCCAGTACTTC. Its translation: CASSPRAALQETQYF.

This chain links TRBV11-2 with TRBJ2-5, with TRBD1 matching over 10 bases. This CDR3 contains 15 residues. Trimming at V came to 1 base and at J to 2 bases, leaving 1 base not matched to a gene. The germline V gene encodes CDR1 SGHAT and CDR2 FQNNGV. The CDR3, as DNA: TGTGCCAGCAGCTTAGGGACAGGGGGACAAGAGACCCAGTACTTC. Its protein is CASSLGTGGQETQYF.

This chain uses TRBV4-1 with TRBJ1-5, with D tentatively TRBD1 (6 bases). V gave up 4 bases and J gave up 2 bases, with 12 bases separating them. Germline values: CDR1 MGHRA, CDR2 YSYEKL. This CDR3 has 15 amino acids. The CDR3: CASSPQGTRNQPQHF. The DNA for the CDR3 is TGCGCCAGCAGCCCCCAGGGGACGCGCAATCAGCCCCAGCATTTT.

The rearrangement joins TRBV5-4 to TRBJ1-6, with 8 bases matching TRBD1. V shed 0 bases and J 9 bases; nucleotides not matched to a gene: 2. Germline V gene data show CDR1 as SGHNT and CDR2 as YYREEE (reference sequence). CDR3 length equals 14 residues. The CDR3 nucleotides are TGTGCCAGCAGCTTGGCAGGGGGCGTTTCACCCCTCCACTTT. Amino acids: CASSLAGGVSPLHF. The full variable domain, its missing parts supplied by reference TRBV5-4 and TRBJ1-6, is ETGVTQSPTHLIKTRGQQVTLRCSSQSGHNTVSWYQQALGQGPQFIFQYYREEENGRGNFPPRFSGLQFPNYSSELNVNALELDDSALYLCASSLAGGVSPLHFGNGTRLTVT.

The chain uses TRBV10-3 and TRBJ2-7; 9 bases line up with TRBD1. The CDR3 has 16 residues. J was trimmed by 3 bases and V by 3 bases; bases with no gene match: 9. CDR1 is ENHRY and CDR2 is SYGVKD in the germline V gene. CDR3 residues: CAISEIRDRAYYEQYF. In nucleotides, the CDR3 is TGTGCCATCAGTGAAATCCGGGACAGGGCCTACTACGAGCAGTACTTC.

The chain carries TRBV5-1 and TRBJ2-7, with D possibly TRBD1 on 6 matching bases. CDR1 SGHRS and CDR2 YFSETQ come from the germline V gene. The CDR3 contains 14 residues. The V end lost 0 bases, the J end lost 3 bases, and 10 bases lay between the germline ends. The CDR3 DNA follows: TGCGCCAGCAGCTTGGCTGGCAGGGGCTACGAGCAGTACTTC. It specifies CASSLAGRGYEQYF.

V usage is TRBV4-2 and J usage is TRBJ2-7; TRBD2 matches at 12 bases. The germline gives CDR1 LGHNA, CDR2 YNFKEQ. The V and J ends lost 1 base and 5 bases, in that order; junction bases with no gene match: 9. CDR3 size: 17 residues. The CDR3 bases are TGTGCCAGCAGCCAAGTGCCCCCTAGCGGGGGGGGGAACGAGCAGTACTTC. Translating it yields CASSQVPPSGGGNEQYF.

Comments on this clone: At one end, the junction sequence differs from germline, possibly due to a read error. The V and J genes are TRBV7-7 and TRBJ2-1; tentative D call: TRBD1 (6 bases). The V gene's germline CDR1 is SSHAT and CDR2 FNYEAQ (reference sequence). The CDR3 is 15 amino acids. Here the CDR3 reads CASSLSGQPYNEQFF. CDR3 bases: TGTGCTAGCAGCTTATCGGGACAACCCTACAATGAGCAGTTCTTC. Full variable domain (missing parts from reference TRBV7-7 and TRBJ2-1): GAGVSQSPRYKVTKRGQDVTLRCDPISSHATLYWYQQALGQGPEFLTYFNYEAQPDKSGLPSDRFSAERPEGSISTLTIQRTEQRDSAMYRCASSLSGQPYNEQFFGPGTRLTVL.

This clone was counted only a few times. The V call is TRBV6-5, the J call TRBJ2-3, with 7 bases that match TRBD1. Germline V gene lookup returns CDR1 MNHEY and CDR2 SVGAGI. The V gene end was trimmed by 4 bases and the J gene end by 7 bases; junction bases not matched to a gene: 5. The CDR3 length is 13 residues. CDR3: CASSFIQGHTQYF. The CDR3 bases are TGTGCCAGCAGTTTTATACAGGGGCATACGCAGTATTTT.

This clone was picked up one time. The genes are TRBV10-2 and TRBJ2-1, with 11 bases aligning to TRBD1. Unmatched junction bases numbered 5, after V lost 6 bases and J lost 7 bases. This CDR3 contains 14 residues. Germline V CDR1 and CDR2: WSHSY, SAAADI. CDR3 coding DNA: TGCGCCAGCAGAGGGGACAGGGGGGCGAATGAGCAGTTCTTC. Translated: CASRGDRGANEQFF.

The CDR3, as DNA: TGTGCCAGCCGGACAGGGCGCGACCATTTCTTT. Amino acids: CASRTGRDHFF. The chain recombines TRBV11-2 with TRBJ1-1; 8 nucleotides match TRBD1. Per the germline V gene, CDR1 is SGHAT and CDR2 is FQNNGV. V lost 8 bases, J lost 13 bases, and 9 bases stayed unmatched. The CDR3 runs to 11 residues.

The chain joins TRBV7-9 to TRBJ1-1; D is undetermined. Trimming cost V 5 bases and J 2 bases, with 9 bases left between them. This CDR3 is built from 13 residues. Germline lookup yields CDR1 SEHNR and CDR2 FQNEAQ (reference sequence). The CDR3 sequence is CASSRNTNTEAFF. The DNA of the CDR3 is TGTGCCAGCAGCAGAAACACCAACACTGAAGCTTTCTTT.

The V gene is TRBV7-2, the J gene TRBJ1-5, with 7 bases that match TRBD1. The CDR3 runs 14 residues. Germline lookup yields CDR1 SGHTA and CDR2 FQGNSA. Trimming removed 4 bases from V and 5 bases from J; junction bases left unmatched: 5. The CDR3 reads CASSSQGGDQPQHF. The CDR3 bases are TGTGCCAGCAGCTCTCAGGGGGGTGATCAGCCCCAGCATTTT.

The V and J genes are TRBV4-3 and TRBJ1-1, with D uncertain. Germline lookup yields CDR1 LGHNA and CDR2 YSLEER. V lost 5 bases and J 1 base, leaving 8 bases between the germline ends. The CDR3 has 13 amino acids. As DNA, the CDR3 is TGCGCCAGCAGCGGACTGTCGAACACTGAAGCTTTCTTT. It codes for CASSGLSNTEAFF.

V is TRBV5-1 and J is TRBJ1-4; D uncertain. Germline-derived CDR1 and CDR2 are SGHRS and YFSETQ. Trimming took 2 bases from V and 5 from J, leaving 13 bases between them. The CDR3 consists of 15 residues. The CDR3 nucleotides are TGCGCCAGCAGCTTAAACCCAGGATCAAATGAAAAACTGTTTTTT. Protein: CASSLNPGSNEKLFF.